This T cell receptor beta chain was captured by sequencing in a study of cytomegalovirus exposure and HLA in healthy donors. The PCR contained 60 Vbeta and 13 Jbeta primers. Here immunoSEQ multiplex PCR was the method, and the copy in TCRdb shows in-frame clones only, minus some. The sample's table shows about 170,000 clones. A word on this clone: Its cognate antigen is unknown.

The germline V gene has CDR1 MGHRA and CDR2 YSYEKL. The CDR3 is 17 amino acids. Trimming took 2 bases from V and 1 from J; bases not matched to a gene: 7. Study-wide results and limits: In a later analysis, at a false discovery rate of 0.05, roughly 16,000 TCR beta sequences matched HLA alleles. In a later analysis, TCR association rates varied by HLA locus: DRB1 most, HLA-C fewest.

Samples came from healthy bone marrow donors. Sampled while nominally healthy, donors likely had unrecorded immune exposures. J is TRBJ2-2 and V is TRBV4-1; 7 bases align to TRBD2. Sequencing was done on a sample of PBMCs. The TCR originated in a woman younger than 30 in good health and CMV-seropositive. The CDR3, as DNA: TGCGCCAGCAGCCAATTTGGGAGCGGGAAGAACACCGGGGAGCTGTTTTTT. Translating gives CASSQFGSGKNTGELFF.